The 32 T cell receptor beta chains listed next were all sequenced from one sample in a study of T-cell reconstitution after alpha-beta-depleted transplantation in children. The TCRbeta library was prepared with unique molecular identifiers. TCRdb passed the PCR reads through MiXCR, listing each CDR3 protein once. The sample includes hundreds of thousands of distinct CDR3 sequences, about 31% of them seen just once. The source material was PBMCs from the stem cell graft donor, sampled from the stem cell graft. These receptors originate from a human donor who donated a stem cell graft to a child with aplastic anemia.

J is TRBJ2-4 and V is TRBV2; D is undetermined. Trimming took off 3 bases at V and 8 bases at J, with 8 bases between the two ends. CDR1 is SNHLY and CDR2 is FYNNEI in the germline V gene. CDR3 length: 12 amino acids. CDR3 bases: TGTGCCAGCAGTGATTGGGTGGACATTCAGTACTTC. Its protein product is CASSDWVDIQYF.

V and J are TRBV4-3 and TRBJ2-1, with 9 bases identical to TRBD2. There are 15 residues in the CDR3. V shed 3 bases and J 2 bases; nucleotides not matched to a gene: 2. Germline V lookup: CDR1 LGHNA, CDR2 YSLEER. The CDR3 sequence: CASSHRLAAYNEQFF. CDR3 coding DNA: TGCGCCAGCAGCCACAGACTAGCGGCCTACAATGAGCAGTTCTTC.

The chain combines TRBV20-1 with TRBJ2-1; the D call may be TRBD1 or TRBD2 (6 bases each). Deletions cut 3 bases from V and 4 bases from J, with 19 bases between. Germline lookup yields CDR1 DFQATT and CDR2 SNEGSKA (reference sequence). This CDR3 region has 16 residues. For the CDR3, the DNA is TGCAGTGCTAGTTCTGGGGGCGGGGACCCGTACAATGAGCAGTTCTTC. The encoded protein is CSASSGGGDPYNEQFF.

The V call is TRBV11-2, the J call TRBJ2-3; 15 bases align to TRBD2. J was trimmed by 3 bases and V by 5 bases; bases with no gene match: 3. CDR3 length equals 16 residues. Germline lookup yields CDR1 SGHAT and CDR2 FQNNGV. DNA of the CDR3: TGTGCCAGCAGCCATGGACTAGCGGGGGGGACAGATACGCAGTATTTT. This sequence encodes CASSHGLAGGTDTQYF.

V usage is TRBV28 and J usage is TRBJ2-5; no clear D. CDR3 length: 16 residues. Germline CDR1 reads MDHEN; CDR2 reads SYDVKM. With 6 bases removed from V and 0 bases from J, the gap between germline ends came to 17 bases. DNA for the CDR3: TGTGCCAGCAGCCCCCCGGTCCGCCGACACCAAGAGACCCAGTACTTC. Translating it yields CASSPPVRRHQETQYF.

The CDR3 nucleotides are TGTGCCAGCAGAACAACAGGGGTCAGTGAGCAGTTCTTC. It specifies CASRTTGVSEQFF. The chain joins TRBV12-3 or TRBV12-4 to TRBJ2-1, with 7 bases identical to TRBD1. The CDR3 runs 13 residues. The V and J ends lost 6 bases and 9 bases, in that order; junction bases with no gene match: 8.

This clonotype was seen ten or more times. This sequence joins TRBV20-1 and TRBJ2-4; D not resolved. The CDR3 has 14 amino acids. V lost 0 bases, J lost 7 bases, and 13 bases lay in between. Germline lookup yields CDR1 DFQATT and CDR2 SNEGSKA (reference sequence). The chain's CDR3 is CSARDVPVSNIQYF. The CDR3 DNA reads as TGCAGTGCTAGAGATGTTCCCGTTTCGAACATTCAGTACTTC.

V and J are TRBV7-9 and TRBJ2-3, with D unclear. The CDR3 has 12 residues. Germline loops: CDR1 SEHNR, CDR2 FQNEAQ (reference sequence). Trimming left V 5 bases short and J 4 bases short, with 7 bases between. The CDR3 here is CASSAYSDTQYF. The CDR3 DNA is TGTGCCAGCAGCGCCTATTCAGATACGCAGTATTTT. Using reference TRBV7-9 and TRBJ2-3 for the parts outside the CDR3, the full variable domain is DTGVSQNPRHKITKRGQNVTFRCDPISEHNRLYWYRQTLGQGPEFLTYFQNEAQLEKSRLLSDRFSAERPKGSFSTLEIQRTEQGDSAMYLCASSAYSDTQYFGPGTRLTVL.

The CDR3 nucleotides are TGCAGCGTTGACTCTAGCCGGCGGGAGTACAATGAGCAGTTCTTC. Encoded protein: CSVDSSRREYNEQFF. The rearrangement links TRBV29-1 to TRBJ2-1; 7 positions agree with TRBD2. The trim removed 3 bases at V and 4 bases at J, leaving 9 bases unmatched. The CDR3 loop spans 15 amino acids. Per the germline V gene, CDR1 is SQVTM and CDR2 is ANQGSEA.

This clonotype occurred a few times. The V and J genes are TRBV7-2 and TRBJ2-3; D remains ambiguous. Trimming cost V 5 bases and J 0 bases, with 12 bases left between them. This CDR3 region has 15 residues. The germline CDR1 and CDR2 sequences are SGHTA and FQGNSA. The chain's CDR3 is CASSRVDTSTDTQYF. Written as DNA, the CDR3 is TGTGCCAGCAGCCGGGTCGATACTAGCACAGATACGCAGTATTTT.

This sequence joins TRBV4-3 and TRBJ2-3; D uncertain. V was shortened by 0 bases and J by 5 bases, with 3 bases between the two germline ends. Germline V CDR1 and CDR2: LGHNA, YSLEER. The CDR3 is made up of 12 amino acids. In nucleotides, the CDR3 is TGCGCCAGCAGCCAAGAAGGAGATACGCAGTATTTT. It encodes CASSQEGDTQYF.

The CDR3 spells CSARDLISYQTGELFF. The CDR3 nucleotides are TGCAGTGCTAGAGATCTTATTAGTTATCAAACCGGGGAGCTGTTTTTT. The chain has TRBV20-1 and TRBJ2-2; no firm D call. The CDR3 loop spans 16 amino acids. Looked up from germline, CDR1 is DFQATT and CDR2 is SNEGSKA (reference sequence). With 0 bases removed from V and 5 bases from J, the gap between germline ends came to 16 bases.

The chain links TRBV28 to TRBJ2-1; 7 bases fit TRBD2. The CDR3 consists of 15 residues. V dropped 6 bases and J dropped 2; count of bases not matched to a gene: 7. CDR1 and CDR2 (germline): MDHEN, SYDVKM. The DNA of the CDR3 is TGTGCCAGCAGACCTGCTAGCGGAGCCTACAATGAGCAGTTCTTC. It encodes CASRPASGAYNEQFF.

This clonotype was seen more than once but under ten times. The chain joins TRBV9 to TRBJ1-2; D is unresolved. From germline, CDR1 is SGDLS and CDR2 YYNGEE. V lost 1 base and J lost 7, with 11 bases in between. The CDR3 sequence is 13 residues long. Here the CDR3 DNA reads TGTGCCAGCAGCGTAAACCCGGAGGGTGGCTACACCTTC. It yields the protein CASSVNPEGGYTF.

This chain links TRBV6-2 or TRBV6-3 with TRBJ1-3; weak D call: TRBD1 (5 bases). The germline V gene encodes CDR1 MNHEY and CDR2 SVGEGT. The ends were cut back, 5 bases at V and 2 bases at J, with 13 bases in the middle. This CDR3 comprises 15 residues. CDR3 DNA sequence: TGTGCCAGCAGTCCAACAGGCAGAACTGGAAACACCATATATTTT. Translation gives CASSPTGRTGNTIYF.

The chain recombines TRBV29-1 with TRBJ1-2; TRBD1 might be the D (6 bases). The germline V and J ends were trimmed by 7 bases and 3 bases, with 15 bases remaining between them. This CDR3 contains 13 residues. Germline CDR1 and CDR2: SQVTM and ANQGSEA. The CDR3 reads CSALQGWDYGYTF. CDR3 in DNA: TGCAGCGCACTACAGGGTTGGGACTATGGCTACACCTTC. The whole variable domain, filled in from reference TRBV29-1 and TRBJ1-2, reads SAVISQKPSRDICQRGTSLTIQCQVDSQVTMMFWYRQQPGQSLTLIATANQGSEATYESGFVIDKFPISRPNLTFSTLTVSNMSPEDSSIYLCSALQGWDYGYTFGSGTRLTVV.

The CDR3 nucleotides are TGTGCCACCAGATTACAGGGTAACAATGAGCAGTTCTTC. Translating it yields CATRLQGNNEQFF. This chain connects TRBV15 to TRBJ2-1; D is possibly TRBD1 (6 bases). This CDR3 has 13 amino acids. V was shortened by 6 bases and J by 5 bases, with 11 bases between the two germline ends. Germline V lookup: CDR1 LNHNV, CDR2 YYDKDF (reference sequence).

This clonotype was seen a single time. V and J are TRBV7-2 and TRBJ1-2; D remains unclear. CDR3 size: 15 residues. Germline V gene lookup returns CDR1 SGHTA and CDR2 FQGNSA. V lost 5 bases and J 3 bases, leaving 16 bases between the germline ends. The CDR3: CASSTYMETDYGYTF. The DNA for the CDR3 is TGTGCCAGCAGCACATACATGGAAACGGACTATGGCTACACCTTC.

CDR3 sequence (DNA): TGCAGTGCACTCGCTGGCTACACCTTC. Translated, it gives CSALAGYTF. This chain links TRBV20-1 with TRBJ1-2; D is ambiguous. V lost 6 bases and J 7 bases, leaving 6 bases between the germline ends. CDR3 length: 9 residues. Per the germline V gene, CDR1 is DFQATT and CDR2 is SNEGSKA (reference sequence).

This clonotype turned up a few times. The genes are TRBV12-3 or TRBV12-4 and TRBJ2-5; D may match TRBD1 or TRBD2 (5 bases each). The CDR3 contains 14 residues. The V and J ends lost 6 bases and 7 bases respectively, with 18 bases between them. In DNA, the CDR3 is TGTGCCAGCAGGTCCGGGACGGTGGTGGCGACCCAGTACTTC. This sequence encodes CASRSGTVVATQYF.

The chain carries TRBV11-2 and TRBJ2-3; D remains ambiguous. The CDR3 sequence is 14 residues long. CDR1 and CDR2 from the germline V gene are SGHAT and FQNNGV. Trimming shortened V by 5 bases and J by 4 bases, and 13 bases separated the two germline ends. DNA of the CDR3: TGTGCCAGCAGCCGACCCCGGTCGTCAGATACGCAGTATTTT. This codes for CASSRPRSSDTQYF.

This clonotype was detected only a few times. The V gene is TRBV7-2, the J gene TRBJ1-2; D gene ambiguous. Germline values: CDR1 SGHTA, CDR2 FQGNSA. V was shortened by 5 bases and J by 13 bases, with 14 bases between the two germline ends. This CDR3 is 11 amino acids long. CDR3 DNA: TGTGCCAGCAGCCACGCACCGACCAGCACCTTC. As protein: CASSHAPTSTF.

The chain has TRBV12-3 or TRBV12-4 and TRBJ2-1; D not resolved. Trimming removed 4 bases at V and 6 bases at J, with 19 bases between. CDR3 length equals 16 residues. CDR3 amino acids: CASSSIPAGWSNEQFF. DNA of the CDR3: TGTGCCAGCAGTTCCATCCCGGCTGGATGGAGCAATGAGCAGTTCTTC.

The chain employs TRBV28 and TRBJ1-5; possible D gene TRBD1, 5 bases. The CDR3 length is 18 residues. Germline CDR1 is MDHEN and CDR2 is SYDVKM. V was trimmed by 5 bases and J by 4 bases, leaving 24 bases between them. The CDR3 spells CASSPRGQRGGRNQPQHF. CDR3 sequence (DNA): TGTGCCAGCAGTCCAAGGGGCCAGAGGGGAGGGCGGAATCAGCCCCAGCATTTT.

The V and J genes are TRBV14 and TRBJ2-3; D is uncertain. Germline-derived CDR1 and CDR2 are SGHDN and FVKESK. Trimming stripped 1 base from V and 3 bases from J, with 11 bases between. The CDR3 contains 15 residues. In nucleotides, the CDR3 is TGTGCCAGCAGCCAAGGGGATTTGGGTACAGATACGCAGTATTTT. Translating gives CASSQGDLGTDTQYF.

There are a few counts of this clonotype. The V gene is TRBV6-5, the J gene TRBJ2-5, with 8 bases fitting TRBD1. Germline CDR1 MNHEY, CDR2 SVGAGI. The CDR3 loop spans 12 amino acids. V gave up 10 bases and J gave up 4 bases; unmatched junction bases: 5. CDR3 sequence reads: CATRTGRETQYF. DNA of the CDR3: TGTGCCACCCGGACAGGGCGAGAGACCCAGTACTTC.

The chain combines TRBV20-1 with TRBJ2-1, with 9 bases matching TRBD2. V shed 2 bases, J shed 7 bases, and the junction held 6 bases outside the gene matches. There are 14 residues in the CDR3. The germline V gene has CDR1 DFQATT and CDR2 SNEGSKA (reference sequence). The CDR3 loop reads CSARTVAGENEQFF. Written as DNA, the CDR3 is TGCAGTGCTAGAACGGTAGCGGGAGAGAATGAGCAGTTCTTC.

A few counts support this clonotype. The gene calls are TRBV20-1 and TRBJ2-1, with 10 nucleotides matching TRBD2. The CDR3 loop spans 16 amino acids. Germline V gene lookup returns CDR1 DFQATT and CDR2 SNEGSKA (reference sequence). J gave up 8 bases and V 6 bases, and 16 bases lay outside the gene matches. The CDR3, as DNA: TGCAGTGCATCAGAACTAGCGGGACCTACTCAGGATGAGCAGTTCTTC. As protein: CSASELAGPTQDEQFF.

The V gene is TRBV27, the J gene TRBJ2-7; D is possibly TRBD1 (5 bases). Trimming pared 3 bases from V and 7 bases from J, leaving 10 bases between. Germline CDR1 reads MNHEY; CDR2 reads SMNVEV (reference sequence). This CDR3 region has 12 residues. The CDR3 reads CASSFPKGEQYF. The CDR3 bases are TGTGCCAGCAGTTTTCCTAAGGGGGAGCAGTACTTC.

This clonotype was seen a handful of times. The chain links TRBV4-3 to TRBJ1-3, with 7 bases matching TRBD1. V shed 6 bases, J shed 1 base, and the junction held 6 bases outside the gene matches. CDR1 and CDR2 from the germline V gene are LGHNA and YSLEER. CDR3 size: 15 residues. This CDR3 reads CASSTYRGSGNTIYF. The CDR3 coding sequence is TGCGCCAGCAGTACTTACAGGGGTTCTGGAAACACCATATATTTT.

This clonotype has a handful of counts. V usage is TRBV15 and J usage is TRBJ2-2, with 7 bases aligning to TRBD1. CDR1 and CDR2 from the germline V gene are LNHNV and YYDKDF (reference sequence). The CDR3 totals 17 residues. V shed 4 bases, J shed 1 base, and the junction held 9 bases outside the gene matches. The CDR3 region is CATSNTRGDRNTGELFF. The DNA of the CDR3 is TGTGCCACCAGCAATACGCGAGGGGACAGGAACACCGGGGAGCTGTTTTTT.

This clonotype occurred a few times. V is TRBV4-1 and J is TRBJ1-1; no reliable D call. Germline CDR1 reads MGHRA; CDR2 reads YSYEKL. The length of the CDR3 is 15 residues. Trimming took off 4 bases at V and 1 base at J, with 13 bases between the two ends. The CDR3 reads CASSPQPAGNTEAFF. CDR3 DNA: TGCGCCAGCAGCCCCCAGCCTGCGGGGAACACTGAAGCTTTCTTT.